Below, 30 T cell receptor beta chains from the same sample are listed, as sequenced in a study of blood T cell repertoires in COVID-19. Clones were sequenced by immunoSEQ multiplex PCR, and TCRdb holds only the in-frame ones, with some missing. Of around 250,000 clones in the sample, 85% to 90% were seen once. The sample consisted of peripheral blood. Every receptor here comes from a woman in her 70s with active or convalescent COVID-19.

The chain is built from TRBV25-1 and TRBJ2-1, with 9 bases fitting TRBD2. V dropped 0 bases and J dropped 6; count of bases not matched to a gene: 9. Germline lookup yields CDR1 MGHDK and CDR2 SYGVNS. The CDR3 is 17 residues long. The CDR3 region is CASSEYYGGGAFNEQFF. The CDR3 DNA is TGTGCCAGCAGTGAATATTACGGCGGGGGGGCCTTCAATGAGCAGTTCTTC. Filled out from reference TRBV25-1 and TRBJ2-1, the complete variable domain reads EADIYQTPRYLVIGTGKKITLECSQTMGHDKMYWYQQDPGMELHLIHYSYGVNSTEKGDLSSESTVSRIRTEHFPLTLESARPSHTSQYLCASSEYYGGGAFNEQFFGPGTRLTVL.

This chain joins TRBV9 and TRBJ2-2, with 9 positions matching TRBD1. The CDR3 runs to 15 residues. Germline trimming cut 1 base from V and 5 bases from J; bases unmatched to any gene: 3. The germline V gene has CDR1 SGDLS and CDR2 YYNGEE. The CDR3 region is CASSVTGGYTGELFF. CDR3 nucleotides: TGTGCCAGCAGCGTAACAGGGGGCTATACCGGGGAGCTGTTTTTT.

This clone came up once. The V call is TRBV7-9, the J call TRBJ1-5; a possible D gene is TRBD1 (6 bases). This CDR3 has 15 amino acids. Trimming took 5 bases from V and 5 from J, leaving 16 bases between them. Per the germline V gene, CDR1 is SEHNR and CDR2 is FQNEAQ (reference sequence). The CDR3 reads CASSHTTGLDQPQHF. The CDR3 DNA reads TGTGCCAGCAGCCACACTACAGGGCTCGATCAGCCCCAGCATTTT.

CDR3: CAIRERGDNEQFF. The CDR3 nucleotides read TGTGCCATCAGGGAGCGGGGAGACAATGAGCAGTTCTTC. This rearrangement joins TRBV10-3 to TRBJ2-1; 7 bases fit TRBD2. CDR3 size: 13 residues. Looked up from germline, CDR1 is ENHRY and CDR2 is SYGVKD. Unmatched junction bases numbered 4, after V lost 6 bases and J lost 5 bases.

This rearrangement joins TRBV6-5 to TRBJ1-6, with 8 bases matching TRBD1. The length of the CDR3 is 14 residues. CDR1 and CDR2 (germline): MNHEY, SVGAGI. V shed 5 bases, J shed 10 bases, and the junction held 7 bases outside the gene matches. The CDR3 loop reads CASSQGAQGSPLHF. The CDR3 DNA reads TGTGCCAGCAGTCAGGGGGCTCAGGGATCACCCCTCCACTTT.

The rearrangement uses TRBV10-3 and TRBJ2-5, with D possibly matching TRBD1 (5 bases). The V end was cut by 6 bases, the J end by 3 bases, with 5 bases between. The CDR3 is 11 amino acids. Looked up from germline, CDR1 is ENHRY and CDR2 is SYGVKD. CDR3 amino acids: CAIRGEETQYF. For the CDR3, the DNA is TGTGCCATCAGAGGGGAAGAGACCCAGTACTTC.

This chain uses TRBV4-1 with TRBJ1-1, with TRBD1 as a possible D gene (6 bases). V was pared by 4 bases and J by 7 bases, with 22 bases between. Germline lookup yields CDR1 MGHRA and CDR2 YSYEKL. This CDR3 has 16 residues. CDR3 DNA sequence: TGCGCCAGCAGCCTACAGGGAAACAGGCCACAGGTTGAAGCTTTCTTT. Translated: CASSLQGNRPQVEAFF.

This chain uses TRBV24-1 with TRBJ2-2; D not resolved. The CDR3 length is 13 residues. V lost 9 bases, J lost 0 bases, and 7 bases lay in between. In germline, CDR1 is KGHDR, CDR2 SFDVKD. This chain's CDR3 is CATEAPNTGELFF. The CDR3 DNA reads as TGTGCCACCGAAGCACCGAACACCGGGGAGCTGTTTTTT.

The rearrangement uses TRBV10-1 and TRBJ1-1; the D gene is possibly TRBD1 (6 bases). CDR3 length: 16 amino acids. V was trimmed by 6 bases and J by 1 base, leaving 18 bases between them. The V gene's germline CDR1 is WNHNN and CDR2 SYGVQD (reference sequence). CDR3 protein: CASSRNSMTGNTEAFF. For the CDR3, the DNA is TGCGCCAGCAGCCGAAATTCGATGACAGGGAACACTGAAGCTTTCTTT.

This sequence joins TRBV19 and TRBJ1-5; TRBD1 matches at 9 bases. The V segment lost 6 bases and the J segment 4 bases; nucleotides outside the gene matches: 7. The CDR3 has 15 residues. CDR1 is LNHDA and CDR2 is SQIVND in the germline V gene (reference sequence). The CDR3 loop reads CASRFTGTGNQPQHF. The DNA of the CDR3 is TGTGCCAGTAGGTTTACCGGGACAGGGAATCAGCCCCAGCATTTT.

V and J are TRBV6-5 and TRBJ1-5; D gene unclear. The CDR3 is 14 amino acids. The germline V and J ends were trimmed by 0 bases and 5 bases, with 8 bases remaining between them. Per germline, CDR1 MNHEY and CDR2 SVGAGI. CDR3 coding DNA: TGTGCCAGCAGTTACTCGATCGCGGATCAGCCCCAGCATTTT. It is translated as CASSYSIADQPQHF.

The V call is TRBV11-2, the J call TRBJ1-5; 8 bases are shared with TRBD1. CDR3 length equals 14 residues. In germline, CDR1 is SGHAT, CDR2 FQNNGV. The V and J ends lost 5 bases and 6 bases, in that order; junction bases with no gene match: 6. Here the CDR3 DNA reads TGTGCCAGCAGCCGGCAGGGGGCCGGTCAGCCCCAGCATTTT. Amino acids: CASSRQGAGQPQHF.

The J gene is TRBJ1-1, the V gene TRBV7-6; 7 nucleotides agree with TRBD1. Germline V CDR1 and CDR2: SGHVS, FNYEAQ. V was pared by 4 bases and J by 1 base, with 12 bases of the junction left unmatched. The CDR3 contains 17 residues. CDR3 nucleotide sequence: TGTGCCAGCAGCTCCGGGACAGCATTAATATCGAACACTGAAGCTTTCTTT. Translation: CASSSGTALISNTEAFF.

This chain links TRBV9 with TRBJ1-5; a possible D gene is TRBD1 (6 bases). Between the trimmed V and J ends, which lost 4 bases and 3 bases, there was a span of 11 bases. There are 14 residues in the CDR3. CDR1 SGDLS and CDR2 YYNGEE come from the germline V gene. CDR3: CASSSGTLNQPQHF. DNA of the CDR3: TGTGCCAGCAGCAGCGGGACACTCAATCAGCCCCAGCATTTT.

The J gene is TRBJ2-1, the V gene TRBV7-9; D is possibly TRBD2 (5 bases). The length of the CDR3 is 15 residues. The V gene's germline CDR1 is SEHNR and CDR2 FQNEAQ (reference sequence). Deletions cut 1 base from V and 7 bases from J, with 14 bases between. CDR3 sequence reads: CASSLGTGWRNEQFF. The DNA for the CDR3 is TGTGCCAGCAGCTTAGGGACGGGATGGAGGAATGAGCAGTTCTTC.

The rearrangement links TRBV6-5 to TRBJ1-6; perhaps TRBD1 as D (6 bases). The CDR3 consists of 15 residues. V lost 7 bases and J lost 9, with 19 bases in between. From germline, CDR1 is MNHEY and CDR2 SVGAGI. The CDR3 DNA reads TGTGCCAGCACCAGAACAGGGTTAGACGGTTCACCCCTCCACTTT. The encoded protein is CASTRTGLDGSPLHF.

The CDR3: CASSLPQSLDSEAFF. CDR3 coding DNA: TGTGCCAGCAGCTTACCCCAAAGCCTGGACTCTGAAGCTTTCTTT. V and J are TRBV7-9 and TRBJ1-1, with unresolved D. CDR3 size: 15 residues. V gave up 2 bases and J gave up 6 bases, with 16 bases separating them. The germline V gene has CDR1 SEHNR and CDR2 FQNEAQ (reference sequence).

This clone has only one observation. The rearrangement uses TRBV14 and TRBJ1-2, with TRBD1 matching over 8 bases. V dropped 6 bases and J dropped 7; count of bases not matched to a gene: 10. The CDR3 sequence is 14 residues long. Germline CDR1 is SGHDN and CDR2 is FVKESK. The CDR3 loop is CASSSPGGNGGYTF. The CDR3 coding sequence is TGTGCCAGCAGTTCTCCAGGGGGCAACGGTGGCTACACCTTC.

This chain joins TRBV19 and TRBJ1-2; TRBD1 might be the D (6 bases). Trimming removed 7 bases at V and 4 bases at J, with 13 bases between. CDR3 length: 13 residues. Germline CDR1 is LNHDA and CDR2 is SQIVND (reference sequence). The CDR3 here is CASTPTGTYGYTF. The CDR3 DNA reads as TGTGCCAGTACCCCGACAGGCACCTATGGCTACACCTTC.

This chain uses TRBV7-9 with TRBJ1-2, with 10 bases that match TRBD1. Germline CDR1 reads SEHNR; CDR2 reads FQNEAQ (reference sequence). J was trimmed by 6 bases and V by 3 bases; bases with no gene match: 4. The CDR3 totals 14 residues. The CDR3 protein is CASSFPDRGNGYTF. CDR3 DNA: TGTGCCAGCAGCTTCCCGGACAGGGGGAATGGCTACACCTTC.

The rearrangement uses TRBV6-5 and TRBJ2-7; D not resolved. The V gene lost 6 bases and the J gene lost 3 bases, with 12 bases spanning the gap. This CDR3 has 13 residues. The V gene's germline CDR1 is MNHEY and CDR2 SVGAGI. In nucleotides, the CDR3 is TGTGCCAGCAGATCTGACATCCTCTACGAGCAGTACTTC. This codes for CASRSDILYEQYF.

This chain connects TRBV7-2 to TRBJ1-3; the D is unclear. The CDR3 sequence is 14 residues long. CDR1 and CDR2 from the germline V gene are SGHTA and FQGNSA. V was shortened by 5 bases and J by 3 bases, with 11 bases between the two germline ends. The chain's CDR3 is CASSPTVSGNTIYF. DNA for the CDR3: TGTGCCAGCAGCCCCACCGTGAGTGGAAACACCATATATTTT.

This clone was seen once. The V and J genes are TRBV19 and TRBJ2-7; TRBD2 matches 7 bases. V trimming: 4 bases; J trimming: 3 bases; junction bases outside the gene matches: 9. CDR3 length: 15 residues. Per germline, CDR1 LNHDA and CDR2 SQIVND (reference sequence). The DNA for the CDR3 is TGTGCCAGTAGTAATCTAGGAGCGGGGCTCTACGAGCAGTACTTC. Its protein is CASSNLGAGLYEQYF. Complete variable domain (other parts from reference TRBV19 and TRBJ2-7): DGGITQSPKYLFRKEGQNVTLSCEQNLNHDAMYWYRQDPGQGLRLIYYSQIVNDFQKGDIAEGYSVSREKKESFPLTVTSAQKNPTAFYLCASSNLGAGLYEQYFGPGTRLTVT.

J is TRBJ1-3 and V is TRBV4-1; D is unclear. V lost 0 bases and J 2 bases, leaving 8 bases between the germline ends. The CDR3 totals 15 residues. CDR1 and CDR2 (germline): MGHRA, YSYEKL. The CDR3 region has the DNA TGCGCCAGCAGCCAAGAGGGGAGGCCTGGAAACACCATATATTTT. Protein product: CASSQEGRPGNTIYF.

The V gene is TRBV27, the J gene TRBJ2-7; weak D call: TRBD1 (7 bases). The ends were cut back, 2 bases at V and 6 bases at J, with 14 bases in the middle. Per germline, CDR1 MNHEY and CDR2 SMNVEV (reference sequence). CDR3 length: 14 amino acids. In nucleotides, the CDR3 is TGTGCCAGCAGTTTACAGGGGGGTTGGTCCGAGCAGTACTTC. This sequence encodes CASSLQGGWSEQYF.

V gene TRBV14 combines with J gene TRBJ1-2; a possible D gene is TRBD1 (6 bases). This CDR3 comprises 14 residues. Germline-derived CDR1 and CDR2 are SGHDN and FVKESK. Trimming removed 3 bases from V and 4 bases from J, with 12 bases in between. CDR3 DNA: TGTGCCAGCAGCCACCGGGGGGCCCCCTATGGCTACACCTTC. Encoded protein: CASSHRGAPYGYTF.

The CDR3 sequence: CATSDPGTVDNEQFF. CDR3 sequence (DNA): TGTGCCACCAGTGACCCCGGGACAGTAGACAATGAGCAGTTCTTC. The chain uses TRBV24-1 and TRBJ2-1; 7 bases are shared with TRBD1. The J segment lost 5 bases and the V segment lost 4 bases, leaving 7 bases of the junction unmatched. The CDR3 has 15 residues. Germline CDR1 KGHDR, CDR2 SFDVKD.

The chain uses TRBV28 and TRBJ1-1; a possible D gene is TRBD1 (6 bases). The V end lost 6 bases, the J end lost 4 bases, and 12 bases lay between the germline ends. Germline-derived CDR1 and CDR2 are MDHEN and SYDVKM. The CDR3 is 13 residues long. The CDR3 DNA reads as TGTGCCAGCAGCCCCAACAGGGCCACTGAAGCTTTCTTT. Its protein is CASSPNRATEAFF.

This sequence joins TRBV19 and TRBJ1-4, with D possibly TRBD1 on 5 matching bases. Germline V lookup: CDR1 LNHDA, CDR2 SQIVND (reference sequence). V lost 2 bases and J 11 bases, leaving 9 bases between the germline ends. The CDR3 is 12 amino acids. CDR3 bases: TGTGCCAGTAGTATAACCCAGGGCAAACTGTTTTTT. Amino acid sequence: CASSITQGKLFF.

The V call is TRBV6-4, the J call TRBJ1-1; a possible D gene is TRBD1 (6 bases). This CDR3 contains 13 residues. The V gene's germline CDR1 is MRHNA and CDR2 SNTAGT. Trimming removed 1 base from V and 5 bases from J, with 8 bases in between. CDR3 sequence: CASSDFRGTEAFF. In nucleotides, the CDR3 is TGTGCCAGCAGTGACTTCAGGGGTACTGAAGCTTTCTTT.